One sample yielded the 15 T cell receptor beta chains listed below, sequenced in a study of cytomegalovirus exposure and HLA in healthy donors (dated by TCRdb to the late 2010s). The library was made by the immunoSEQ multiplex PCR assay. For the multiplex PCR, a mixture combining 60 forward primers for TCR Vbeta segments and 13 reverse primers for TCR Jbeta segments was used. Here the immuneACCESS table is served through TCRdb, limited to in-frame sequences with V and J called. Missing clones are a known gap in these copies; in checked studies unresolved V genes cover under half, and the rest lacks a known reason. The sample records 150,000 to 200,000 clones, around three quarters of which are singletons. 2% to 2.5% of the sample is taken by the ten largest. Source material: PBMCs. The receptor set was obtained from a woman aged 25 to 39 in good health and CMV-seropositive.

This chain connects TRBV5-4 to TRBJ1-1; D remains unclear. This CDR3 spans 14 amino acids. Per the germline V gene, CDR1 is SGHNT and CDR2 is YYREEE (reference sequence). The ends were cut back, 4 bases at V and 4 bases at J, with 14 bases in the middle. The CDR3 DNA is TGTGCCAGCAGCATCACGGGCCGGGGCACTGAAGCTTTCTTT. This codes for CASSITGRGTEAFF.

This clone was observed once. V and J are TRBV30 and TRBJ1-4; D might be TRBD1 (5 bases). Germline V gene sequence: CDR1 GTSNPN, CDR2 SVGIG (reference sequence). The ends were cut back, 2 bases at V and 5 bases at J, with 6 bases in the middle. CDR3 length: 12 residues. The CDR3 reads CAWSSGNEKLFF. As DNA, the CDR3 is TGTGCCTGGAGTTCAGGGAATGAAAAACTGTTTTTT.

The chain links TRBV7-2 to TRBJ1-1; D is unclear. The CDR3 has 13 amino acids. From germline, CDR1 is SGHTA and CDR2 FQGNSA. Trimming stripped 3 bases from V and 1 base from J, with 6 bases between. CDR3 amino acids: CASSFPGNTEAFF. In DNA, the CDR3 is TGTGCCAGCAGCTTTCCAGGGAACACTGAAGCTTTCTTT. Supplemented by reference TRBV7-2 and TRBJ1-1, the full variable domain reads GAGVSQSPSNKVTEKGKDVELRCDPISGHTALYWYRQSLGQGLEFLIYFQGNSAPDKSGLPSDRFSAERTGGSVSTLTIQRTQQEDSAVYLCASSFPGNTEAFFGQGTRLTVV.

Only one count was recorded for this clone. V is TRBV6-1 and J is TRBJ2-3; 9 bases line up with TRBD1. V shed 1 base and J 2 bases; nucleotides not matched to a gene: 7. The CDR3 consists of 17 residues. Germline assignment: CDR1 MNHNS and CDR2 SASEGT. The CDR3 protein is CASSEGDREDTTDTQYF. CDR3 bases: TGTGCCAGCAGTGAAGGGGACAGGGAAGACACCACAGATACGCAGTATTTT.

This chain joins TRBV5-1 and TRBJ2-3; TRBD1 matches 11 bases. Germline V gene lookup returns CDR1 SGHRS and CDR2 YFSETQ. J was trimmed by 3 bases and V by 3 bases; bases with no gene match: 9. The CDR3 is made up of 17 amino acids. CDR3 DNA sequence: TGCGCCAGCAGCTCCCCTCCAGGGACAGGGGGAACAGATACGCAGTATTTT. Translating it yields CASSSPPGTGGTDTQYF.

V gene TRBV6-5 combines with J gene TRBJ1-1; D is uncertain. The ends were cut back, 6 bases at V and 1 base at J, with 12 bases in the middle. CDR1 is MNHEY, CDR2 SVGAGI, per germline. The CDR3 consists of 14 residues. The DNA for the CDR3 is TGTGCCAGCAGACTAGGGAACACGAACACTGAAGCTTTCTTT. Its protein product is CASRLGNTNTEAFF.

V and J are TRBV18 and TRBJ1-5; the match to TRBD1 covers 7 bases. The CDR3 loop spans 15 amino acids. The V and J ends lost 3 bases and 5 bases, in that order; junction bases with no gene match: 7. Germline V gene data show CDR1 as KGHSH and CDR2 as LQKENI. In DNA, the CDR3 is TGTGCCAGCTCACCTCGGACAGGAGGGGATCAGCCCCAGCATTTT. Its translation is CASSPRTGGDQPQHF.

In its sample, this clone was seen a few times. Here the CDR3 DNA reads TGTGCCAGCGGGACAGGGACTGGTGGCTACACCTTC. Protein sequence: CASGTGTGGYTF. V usage is TRBV7-9 and J usage is TRBJ1-2; the match to TRBD1 covers 9 bases. The CDR3 loop spans 12 amino acids. V gave up 8 bases and J gave up 7 bases; unmatched junction bases: 5. Germline loops: CDR1 SEHNR, CDR2 FQNEAQ (reference sequence).

V gene TRBV9 combines with J gene TRBJ1-1, with D possibly matching TRBD1 (5 bases). Trimming took 2 bases from V and 4 from J, leaving 15 bases between them. The length of the CDR3 is 15 residues. The V gene's germline CDR1 is SGDLS and CDR2 YYNGEE. CDR3 sequence (DNA): TGTGCCAGCAGCGTTGGGCAGGGATTCGGCACTGAAGCTTTCTTT. Amino acid sequence: CASSVGQGFGTEAFF.

This chain connects TRBV5-1 to TRBJ2-2; D is ambiguous. Trimming removed 4 bases from V and 4 bases from J, with 14 bases in between. CDR3 length: 15 amino acids. Per germline, CDR1 SGHRS and CDR2 YFSETQ. The CDR3 nucleotides are TGCGCCAGCAGCCTTTCCGACATGCCCACCGGGGAGCTGTTTTTT. It specifies CASSLSDMPTGELFF.

CDR3 in DNA: TGTGCCAGCAGTGAAAGACAGGGGATTGAAGCTTTCTTT. Its translation: CASSERQGIEAFF. The chain has TRBV2 and TRBJ1-1, with 8 nucleotides matching TRBD1. The CDR3 loop spans 13 amino acids. The trim removed 2 bases at V and 7 bases at J, leaving 3 bases unmatched. Germline V lookup: CDR1 SNHLY, CDR2 FYNNEI.

The chain employs TRBV4-3 and TRBJ2-6; a weak D match, TRBD1 (6 bases). The length of the CDR3 is 15 residues. V was pared by 4 bases and J by 4 bases, with 11 bases between. Germline CDR1 is LGHNA and CDR2 is YSLEER. The DNA of the CDR3 is TGCGCCAGCAGCCGAGGACAGAGCGGGGCCAACGTCCTGACTTTC. It specifies CASSRGQSGANVLTF.

The CDR3 reads CASSPLSGPGWQETQYF. The CDR3 DNA sequence: TGTGCCAGCTCCCCCCTTAGTGGGCCTGGATGGCAAGAGACCCAGTACTTC. The chain joins TRBV19 to TRBJ2-5; the D is unclear. Germline CDR1 is LNHDA and CDR2 is SQIVND (reference sequence). The CDR3 runs to 17 residues. V dropped 9 bases and J dropped 2 bases, with 25 bases sitting between them.

The V call is TRBV19, the J call TRBJ1-5; 10 bases match TRBD1. The CDR3 consists of 14 residues. Germline CDR1 reads LNHDA; CDR2 reads SQIVND (reference sequence). V was pared by 7 bases and J by 4 bases, with 4 bases of the junction left unmatched. The CDR3 loop reads CASNGQGVNQPQHF. The CDR3 nucleotides are TGTGCCAGTAATGGACAGGGGGTAAATCAGCCCCAGCATTTT.

The genes are TRBV7-8 and TRBJ2-7; D unclear. Trimming stripped 5 bases from V and 2 bases from J, with 22 bases between. CDR1 and CDR2 from the germline V gene are SGHVS and FQNEAQ. There are 17 residues in the CDR3. Here the CDR3 DNA reads TGTGCCAGCAGCCTTAGATCCCCCGGGTCCGGTACCTACGAGCAGTACTTC. It codes for CASSLRSPGSGTYEQYF. Based on the CDR3 plus reference TRBV7-8 and TRBJ2-7, the full variable domain is GAGVSQSPRYKVAKRGQDVALRCDPISGHVSLFWYQQALGQGPEFLTYFQNEAQLDKSGLPSDRFFAERPEGSVSTLKIQRTQQEDSAVYLCASSLRSPGSGTYEQYFGPGTRLTVT.